The present T cell receptor (beta chain) was sequenced within a study of post-analysis software for immune sequencing data (dated by TCRdb to about 2015). About the study as a whole: Recorded disease courses included relapsing-remitting, secondary progressive and progressive-relapsing multiple sclerosis, with some patients lacking subtype annotation. The patient repertoires were set against 10 or so previously published healthy control repertoires from donors whose ages ranged from 6 to 25 years. A subset of samples was prepared in parallel using single-end sample barcoding, then pooled and co-amplified after Illumina adapter ligation.

At the junction V is shortened by 3 bases and J by 0 bases, with 9 bases in between. CDR1 and CDR2, looked up from the germline V gene (reference sequence), are SEHNR and FQNEAQ. From the cysteine up to the phenylalanine, the CDR3 has a length of 15 residues. Of all the DNA, just the CDR3 is kept, 45 bases in frame from base 1. To demonstrate the VDJtools post-analysis software, the study profiled TCR beta repertoires from the peripheral blood of about a dozen young patients with multiple sclerosis. Multiple sclerosis patients were children and adolescents aged roughly 6 to 17 years. To note about this clonotype: Its specific antigen is unknown. Base qualities are not provided; no much larger clone lies one nucleotide away.

The method was PCR. Reads for this sample came from an Illumina HiSeq 2500. To reduce PCR and sequencing biases, unique molecular identifiers were incorporated into the TCR beta cDNA libraries. Every 1 to 10 million input T cells yielded roughly 0.5 million cDNA molecules, meaning each molecule approximated one T cell. The patient libraries were prepared and sequenced with the same protocol used for the earlier healthy control dataset. Samples belonging to the same batch were prepared together, multiplexed and sequenced on a shared HiSeq lane. As for how the authors treated the data: MIGEC was used to process the raw barcoded reads, and molecular identifier groups with only a single read were discarded before consensus assembly and CDR3 extraction. VDJtools was used for post-analysis of the clonotype tables, with diversity normalized by down-sampling every dataset to the smallest sample size. In repertoire overlap clustering, CDR3 amino acid sequences, but not nucleotide sequences, were matched to correct batch-related cross-sample contamination. TCRdb handled the public reads itself, with Q25 trimming in fastp and clone calling in MiXCR, and kept productive beta chains. For every CDR3 protein sequence, its rows merge into one entry that carries the most common genes and DNA. It is TCRdb's table, rather than the study itself, that gives the V and J calls and clone size. Recorded for this sample are approximately 440,000 distinct CDR3 sequences; roughly 45% of them occurred a single time. 12% of the sample lies in the top ten.

Points the paper makes about the study in general: Significantly lower normalized Chao1 diversity was found in multiple sclerosis patients than in controls, suggesting substantial peripheral T-cell clonal expansion. A handful of TRBV segments, including TRBV5-6, TRBV5-1 and TRBV20-1, were significantly more frequent in patients than controls. The control group was slightly older than the multiple sclerosis patient group. Direct clustering with F measure showed strong co-clustering of samples prepared in the same batch, prompting a batch-effect correction.

Recombination linked TRBV7-9 to TRBJ2-1; no confident D gene assignment can be made. The sequencing input was blood. This receptor was obtained from a girl aged 5-17 years with multiple sclerosis. DNA sequence: TGTGCCAGCAGCTTCTCGGTGGGCTCCTACAATGAGCAGTTCTTC. This codes for CASSFSVGSYNEQFF.